Listed below are T cell receptor beta chains from one sample, sequenced in a study of blood T cells in healthy people across ages. TCRdb recomputed calls from the 5' RACE reads with MiXCR, one row per CDR3 protein. The table shows approximately 1.5 million distinct CDR3 sequences, with approximately 39% occurring only once. Sequencing input: blood. The receptor set was obtained from a woman under 30 in good health. Both conserved end residues are part of each CDR3. Each record gives: clone size, J gene, V gene, D gene, CDR3 DNA, CDR3 protein. The D gene is left open where the match is weak. Size is omitted from some rows. Given values are once, few, many or a class for expanded clones.

NA TRBJ1-2 TRBV6-6 NA TGTGCCAGCGGCTCTACAGGGTCTAACTATGGCTACACCTTC CASGSTGSNYGYTF
NA TRBJ1-1 TRBV29-1 NA TGCAGCGTTGATAGAAGGGGGGGGACTGAAGCTTTCTTT CSVDRRGGTEAFF
NA TRBJ1-5 TRBV24-1 NA TGTGCCACCAGTGATGGCGGGGCGGGAAATCAGCCCCAGCATTTT CATSDGGAGNQPQHF
NA TRBJ2-2 TRBV13 NA TGTGCCAGCAGCGTAGGCGGCAGGTTCGGGGAGCTGTTTTTT CASSVGGRFGELFF
many TRBJ2-1 TRBV12-3/TRBV12-4 NA TGTGCCAGCAGCTCCCGCCGGACAGCATTGAAAACATACAATGAGCAGTTCTTC CASSSRRTALKTYNEQFF
NA TRBJ2-5 TRBV12-3/TRBV12-4 NA TGTGCCAGCAGTTTAGTGGGGACCGGCCCTCAAGAGACCCAGTACTTC CASSLVGTGPQETQYF
few TRBJ2-1 TRBV7-9 NA TGTGCCAGCAGCTTATTCCCCGGGGAGTCGGATGAGCAGTTCTTC CASSLFPGESDEQFF
NA TRBJ2-7 TRBV10-3 NA TGTGCCATCAGCGAGTCTGCAGGGACCGACGAGCAGTACTTC CAISESAGTDEQYF
few TRBJ2-1 TRBV18 NA TGTGCCAGCTCCCTTACTAGGGGCGGTTATGAGCAGTTCTTC CASSLTRGGYEQFF
NA TRBJ2-1 TRBV20-1 TRBD2 TGCAGTGCTAGTGCCATACTAGCGGGGGAGGTAAAAGAGCAGTTCTTC CSASAILAGEVKEQFF
NA TRBJ2-2 TRBV9 NA TGTGCCAGCAGCGTGGGGGTAGTGAACACCGGGGAGCTGTTTTTT CASSVGVVNTGELFF
NA TRBJ1-3 TRBV10-3 NA TGTGCCAGCCGGCCGACAGGCTCTGGAAACACCATATATTTT CASRPTGSGNTIYF
NA TRBJ2-3 TRBV20-1 NA TGCAGTGCTATTAGTATAGCGTTCACTAGCACAGATACGCAGTATTTT CSAISIAFTSTDTQYF
many TRBJ2-7 TRBV2 NA TGTGCCAGCAGGGCCGATACCTACGAGCAGTACTTC CASRADTYEQYF
NA TRBJ2-7 TRBV20-1 TRBD2 TGCAGTGCAACTAGCGGAGGAGACGAGCAGTACTTC CSATSGGDEQYF
NA TRBJ1-2 TRBV3-1 NA TGTGCCAGCAGCCAGACGGGGTCAGGAGGCTACACCTTC CASSQTGSGGYTF